This T cell receptor (beta chain) was identified during a study of blood T cell repertoires in COVID-19. Clones were read by immunoSEQ multiplex PCR, and TCRdb kept only the in-frame ones, dropping some. The sample lists 140,000 or so clones; about 76% were seen once. The V gene's germline CDR1 is SGHTA and CDR2 FQGNSA. V was pared by 3 bases and J by 4 bases, with 7 bases of the junction left unmatched. CDR3 length: 15 residues. The specimen sequenced was peripheral blood. The source of this sequence is a human donor in a cohort sampled during active COVID-19. This chain connects TRBV7-2 to TRBJ2-7; 9 bases match TRBD2. CDR3 DNA sequence: TGTGCCAGCAGCTTCTTTAGCGGGAGTGGGTACGAGCAGTACTTC. Translation: CASSFFSGSGYEQYF.